This T cell receptor beta chain came from a study of CD8 T cells in Susac syndrome. Study-level findings and limits: As acknowledged by the study, its TCR sequencing and HLA analysis included a relatively small number of individuals.

The multiple sclerosis control cohort comprised treatment-naive individuals presenting with stable or active relapsing-remitting disease. FACS enriched CD8+ TEMRA cells, while bulk CD8+ and CD4+ were negatively isolated. CDR1 LGHNA and CDR2 YNFKEQ come from the germline V gene. Trimming shortened V by 0 bases and J by 0 bases, and 13 bases separated the two germline ends. This CDR3 contains 17 residues. About this clonotype: Its target is unknown.

RNA was extracted with the RNeasy kit, and a quantity of about 0.45 to 1 ug was reverse transcribed using random hexamers. Across 54 Vbeta and 13 Jbeta, TCR beta CDR3 was amplified with immunoSEQ multiplex PCR. A single record per CDR3 protein comes from TCRdb applying MiXCR to the immunoSEQ multiplex PCR reads. Among 200,000 to 250,000 distinct CDR3 sequences listed, around 93% were seen once. This receptor was obtained from a human donor with multiple sclerosis. The chain employs TRBV4-2 and TRBJ2-3; perhaps TRBD2 as D (6 bases). What was sequenced was CD4+ T cells from PBMCs. CDR3 in DNA: TGTGCCAGCAGCCAAGAGCGGGATACCACTAGCACAGATACGCAGTATTTT. This encodes CASSQERDTTSTDTQYF.